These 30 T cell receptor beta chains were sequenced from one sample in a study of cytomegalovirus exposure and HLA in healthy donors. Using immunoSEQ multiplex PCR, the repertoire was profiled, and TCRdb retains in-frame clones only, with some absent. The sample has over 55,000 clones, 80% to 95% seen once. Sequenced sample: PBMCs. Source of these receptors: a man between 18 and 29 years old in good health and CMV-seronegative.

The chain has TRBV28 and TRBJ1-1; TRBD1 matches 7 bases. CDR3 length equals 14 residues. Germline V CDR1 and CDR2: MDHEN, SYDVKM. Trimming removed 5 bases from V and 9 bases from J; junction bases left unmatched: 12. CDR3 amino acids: CASSRGTAIVQAFF. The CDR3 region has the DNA TGTGCCAGCAGTCGAGGGACAGCCATCGTACAAGCTTTCTTT.

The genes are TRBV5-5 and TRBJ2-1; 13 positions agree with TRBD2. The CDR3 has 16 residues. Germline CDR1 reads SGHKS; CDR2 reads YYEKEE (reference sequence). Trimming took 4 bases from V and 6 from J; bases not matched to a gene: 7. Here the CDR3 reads CASSGPWTSGSNEQFF. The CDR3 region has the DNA TGTGCCAGCAGCGGGCCCTGGACTAGCGGGAGCAATGAGCAGTTCTTC.

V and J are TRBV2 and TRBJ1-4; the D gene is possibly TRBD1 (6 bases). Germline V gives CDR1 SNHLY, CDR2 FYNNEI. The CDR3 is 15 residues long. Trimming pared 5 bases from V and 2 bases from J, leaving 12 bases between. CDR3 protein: CASSYTTGTNEKLFF. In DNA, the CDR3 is TGTGCCAGCAGTTACACTACAGGGACTAATGAAAAACTGTTTTTT.

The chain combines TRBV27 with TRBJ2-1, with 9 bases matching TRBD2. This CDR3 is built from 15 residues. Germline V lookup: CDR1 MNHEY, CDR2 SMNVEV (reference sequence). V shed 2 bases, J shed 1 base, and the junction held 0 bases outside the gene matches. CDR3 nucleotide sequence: TGTGCCAGCAGTTTAGCGGGAGGGTCCTACAATGAGCAGTTCTTC. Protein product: CASSLAGGSYNEQFF.

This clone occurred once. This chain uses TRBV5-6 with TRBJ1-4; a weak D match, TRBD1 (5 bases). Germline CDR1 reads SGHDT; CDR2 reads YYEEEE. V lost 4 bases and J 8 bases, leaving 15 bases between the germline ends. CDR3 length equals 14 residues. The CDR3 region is CASSRQGVEEKLFF. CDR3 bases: TGTGCCAGCAGCCGGCAGGGTGTCGAGGAAAAACTGTTTTTT.

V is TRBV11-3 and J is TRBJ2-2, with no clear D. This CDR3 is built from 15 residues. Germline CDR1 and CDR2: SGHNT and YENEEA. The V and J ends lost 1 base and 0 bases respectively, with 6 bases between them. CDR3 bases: TGTGCCAGCAGCTTAGGTACTCCGAACACCGGGGAGCTGTTTTTT. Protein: CASSLGTPNTGELFF. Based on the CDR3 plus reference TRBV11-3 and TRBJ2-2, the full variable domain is EAGVVQSPRYKIIEKKQPVAFWCNPISGHNTLYWYLQNLGQGPELLIRYENEEAVDDSQLPKDRFSAERLKGVDSTLKIQPAELGDSAVYLCASSLGTPNTGELFFGEGSRLTVL.

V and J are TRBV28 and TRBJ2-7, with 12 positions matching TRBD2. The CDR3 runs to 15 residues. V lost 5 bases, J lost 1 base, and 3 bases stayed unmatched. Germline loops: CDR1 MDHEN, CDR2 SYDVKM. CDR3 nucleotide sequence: TGTGCCAGCAGTCGACTAGCGGGAGCGTCCTACGAGCAGTACTTC. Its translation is CASSRLAGASYEQYF.

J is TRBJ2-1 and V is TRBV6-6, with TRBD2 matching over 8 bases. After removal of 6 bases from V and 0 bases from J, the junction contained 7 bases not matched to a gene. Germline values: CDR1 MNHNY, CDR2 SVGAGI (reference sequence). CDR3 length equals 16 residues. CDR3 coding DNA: TGTGCCAGCAGGGACGGGCTAGCGGGCTCCTACAATGAGCAGTTCTTC. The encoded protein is CASRDGLAGSYNEQFF.

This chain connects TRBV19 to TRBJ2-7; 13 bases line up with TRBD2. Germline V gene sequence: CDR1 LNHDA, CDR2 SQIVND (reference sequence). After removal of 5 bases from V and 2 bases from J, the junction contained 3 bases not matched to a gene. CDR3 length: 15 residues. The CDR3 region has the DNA TGTGCCAGTAGTGAGGGGACTAGCGGGACCTACGAGCAGTACTTC. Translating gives CASSEGTSGTYEQYF.

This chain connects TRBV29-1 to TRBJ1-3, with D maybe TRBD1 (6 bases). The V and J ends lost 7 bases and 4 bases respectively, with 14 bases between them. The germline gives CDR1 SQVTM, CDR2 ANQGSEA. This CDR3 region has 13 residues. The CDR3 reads CSAHRVSGNTIYF. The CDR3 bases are TGCAGCGCGCACAGGGTTAGCGGAAACACCATATATTTT.

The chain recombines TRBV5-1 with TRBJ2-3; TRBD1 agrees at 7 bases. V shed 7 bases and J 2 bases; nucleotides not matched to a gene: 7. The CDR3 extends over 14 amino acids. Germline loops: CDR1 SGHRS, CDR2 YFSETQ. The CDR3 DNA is TGCGCCAGCTCACCGGGACAGAACACAGATACGCAGTATTTT. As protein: CASSPGQNTDTQYF.

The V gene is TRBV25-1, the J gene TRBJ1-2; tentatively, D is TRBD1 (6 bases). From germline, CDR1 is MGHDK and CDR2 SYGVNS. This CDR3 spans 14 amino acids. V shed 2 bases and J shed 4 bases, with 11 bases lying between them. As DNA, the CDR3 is TGTGCCAGCAGTGAACATGGGGGCGGCTATGGCTACACCTTC. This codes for CASSEHGGGYGYTF.

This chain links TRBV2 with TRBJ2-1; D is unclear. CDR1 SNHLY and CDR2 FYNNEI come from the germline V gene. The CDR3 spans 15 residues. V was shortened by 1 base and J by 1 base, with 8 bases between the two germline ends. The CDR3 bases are TGTGCCAGCAGTGAAGAGGCAGGTTCCTACAATGAGCAGTTCTTC. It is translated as CASSEEAGSYNEQFF.

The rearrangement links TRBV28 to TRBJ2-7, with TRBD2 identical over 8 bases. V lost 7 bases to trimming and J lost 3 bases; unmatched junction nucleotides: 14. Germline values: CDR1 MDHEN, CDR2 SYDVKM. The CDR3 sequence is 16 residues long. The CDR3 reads CASNDGSGTYDYEQYF. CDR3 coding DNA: TGTGCCAGCAATGATGGTAGCGGGACGTACGACTACGAGCAGTACTTC.

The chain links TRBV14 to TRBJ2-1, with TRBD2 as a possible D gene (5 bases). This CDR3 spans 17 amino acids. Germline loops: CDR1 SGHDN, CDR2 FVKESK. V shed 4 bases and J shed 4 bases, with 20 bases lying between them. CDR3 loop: CASSPAGWAAAYNEQFF. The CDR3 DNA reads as TGTGCCAGCAGCCCAGCCGGGTGGGCAGCGGCGTACAATGAGCAGTTCTTC.

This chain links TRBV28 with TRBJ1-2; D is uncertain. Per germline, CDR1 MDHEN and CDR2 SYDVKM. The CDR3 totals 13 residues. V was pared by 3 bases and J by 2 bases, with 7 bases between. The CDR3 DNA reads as TGTGCCAGCAGTTTGCGACTCAACTATGGCTACACCTTC. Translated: CASSLRLNYGYTF.

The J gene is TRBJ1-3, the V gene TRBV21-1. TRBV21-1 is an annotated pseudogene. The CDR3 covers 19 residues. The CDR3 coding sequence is TGTGCCAGCAGCAAAGTACGGTTTGATTCCCCGATCTCTGGAAACACCATATATTTT. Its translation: CASSKVRFDSPISGNTIYF.

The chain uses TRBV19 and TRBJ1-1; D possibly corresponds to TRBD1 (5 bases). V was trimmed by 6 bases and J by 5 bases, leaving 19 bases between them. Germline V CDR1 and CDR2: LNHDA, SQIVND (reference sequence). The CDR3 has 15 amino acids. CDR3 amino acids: CASRSGIGVRTEAFF. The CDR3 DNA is TGTGCCAGTAGAAGTGGCATAGGGGTAAGAACTGAAGCTTTCTTT.

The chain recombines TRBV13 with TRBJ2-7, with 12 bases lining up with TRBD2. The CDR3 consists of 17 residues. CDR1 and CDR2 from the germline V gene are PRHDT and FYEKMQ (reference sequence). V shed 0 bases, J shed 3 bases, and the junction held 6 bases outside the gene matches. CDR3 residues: CASSLGLTGLAGYEQYF. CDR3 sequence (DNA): TGTGCCAGCAGCTTAGGCCTAACGGGACTAGCGGGCTACGAGCAGTACTTC.

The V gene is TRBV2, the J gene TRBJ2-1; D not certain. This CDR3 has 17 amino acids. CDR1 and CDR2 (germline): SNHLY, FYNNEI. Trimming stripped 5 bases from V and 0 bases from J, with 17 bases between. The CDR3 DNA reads TGTGCCAGCAGTCCGCTCGTGAGTGGAGACTCCTACAATGAGCAGTTCTTC. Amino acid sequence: CASSPLVSGDSYNEQFF.

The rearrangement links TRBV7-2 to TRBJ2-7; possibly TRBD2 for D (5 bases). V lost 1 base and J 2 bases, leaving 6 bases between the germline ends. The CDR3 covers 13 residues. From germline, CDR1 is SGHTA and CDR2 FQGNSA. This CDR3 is CASSLGRPYEQYF. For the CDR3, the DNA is TGTGCCAGCAGCTTAGGGAGGCCCTACGAGCAGTACTTC.

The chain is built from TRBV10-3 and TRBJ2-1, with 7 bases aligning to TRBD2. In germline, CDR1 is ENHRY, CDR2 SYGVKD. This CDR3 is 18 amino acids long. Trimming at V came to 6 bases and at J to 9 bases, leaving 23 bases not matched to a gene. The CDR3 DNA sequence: TGTGCCATCAGCCAAGAGCCCCTCCCGGGCCCTGGCGGGGGTGAGCAGTTCTTC. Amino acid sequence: CAISQEPLPGPGGGEQFF.

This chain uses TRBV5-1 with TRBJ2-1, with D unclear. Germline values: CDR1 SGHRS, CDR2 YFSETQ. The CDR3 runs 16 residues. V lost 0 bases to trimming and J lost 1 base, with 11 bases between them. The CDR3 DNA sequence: TGCGCCAGCAGCTTGGAGGTTGCGGTTTCCTACAATGAGCAGTTCTTC. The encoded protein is CASSLEVAVSYNEQFF.

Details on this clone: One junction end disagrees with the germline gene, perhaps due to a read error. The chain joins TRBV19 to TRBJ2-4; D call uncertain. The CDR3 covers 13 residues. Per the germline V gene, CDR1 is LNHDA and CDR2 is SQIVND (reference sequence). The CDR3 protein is CASSRAAQNIQYF. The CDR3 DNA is TGTGCCAGTAGTAGGGCAGCCCAAAACATTCAGTACTTC. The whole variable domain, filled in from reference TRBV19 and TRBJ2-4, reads DGGITQSPKYLFRKEGQNVTLSCEQNLNHDAMYWYRQDPGQGLRLIYYSQIVNDFQKGDIAEGYSVSREKKESFPLTVTSAQKNPTAFYLCASSRAAQNIQYFGAGTRLSVL.

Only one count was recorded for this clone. CDR3 region: CASSRAEEGSGYGYTF. In nucleotides, the CDR3 is TGCGCCAGCAGCCGTGCGGAGGAGGGTTCGGGGTATGGCTACACCTTC. V usage is TRBV4-1 and J usage is TRBJ1-2; no clear D. CDR1 and CDR2 (germline): MGHRA, YSYEKL. Trimming shortened V by 4 bases and J by 5 bases, and 20 bases separated the two germline ends. The CDR3 length is 16 residues.

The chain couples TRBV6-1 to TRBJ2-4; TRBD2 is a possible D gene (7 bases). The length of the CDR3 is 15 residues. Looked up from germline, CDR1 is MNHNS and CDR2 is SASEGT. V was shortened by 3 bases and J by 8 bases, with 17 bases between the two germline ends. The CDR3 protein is CASSDGGGGVDIQYF. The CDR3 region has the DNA TGTGCCAGCAGTGATGGCGGGGGCGGAGTGGACATTCAGTACTTC.

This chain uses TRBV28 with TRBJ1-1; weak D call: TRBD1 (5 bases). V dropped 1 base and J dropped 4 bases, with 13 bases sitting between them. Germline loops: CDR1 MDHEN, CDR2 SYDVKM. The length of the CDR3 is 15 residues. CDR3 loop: CASSLFGARITEAFF. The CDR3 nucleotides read TGTGCCAGCAGTTTATTTGGGGCCCGAATCACTGAAGCTTTCTTT.

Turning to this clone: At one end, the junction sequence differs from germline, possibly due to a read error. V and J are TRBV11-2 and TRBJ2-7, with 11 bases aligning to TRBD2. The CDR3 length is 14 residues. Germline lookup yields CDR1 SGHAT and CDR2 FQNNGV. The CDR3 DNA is TGTGCCAGCAGCTTAGACCTAGCGGGAGGTGGCTTAGACTTC. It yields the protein CASSLDLAGGGLDF.

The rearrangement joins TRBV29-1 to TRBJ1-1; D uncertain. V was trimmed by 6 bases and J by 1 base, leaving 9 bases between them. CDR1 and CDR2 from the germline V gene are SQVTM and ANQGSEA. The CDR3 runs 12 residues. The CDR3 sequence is CSVHSGNTEAFF. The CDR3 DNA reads TGCAGCGTACATAGCGGGAACACTGAAGCTTTCTTT.

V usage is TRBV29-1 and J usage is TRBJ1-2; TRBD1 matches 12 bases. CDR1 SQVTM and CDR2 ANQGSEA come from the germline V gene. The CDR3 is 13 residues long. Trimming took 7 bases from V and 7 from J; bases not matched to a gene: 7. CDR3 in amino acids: CSAGTGGLGGYTF. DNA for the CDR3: TGCAGCGCCGGGACAGGGGGCTTAGGTGGCTACACCTTC.